Listed here are 3 T cell receptor beta chains from one sample, sequenced in a study of PD-L1 blockade in urothelial cancer. The sample's time point: pretreatment peripheral blood. Measured with immunoSEQ multiplex PCR; TCRdb has only the in-frame clones, and not every one. The table includes tens of thousands of clones, 90% detected once. Sequences were derived from PBMCs, sampled around atezolizumab (anti-PD-L1) treatment. The receptors stem from a man in his sixties with urothelial cancer.

The rearrangement links TRBV2 to TRBJ2-3, with 11 bases aligning to TRBD2. CDR1 is SNHLY and CDR2 is FYNNEI in the germline V gene. CDR3 length: 15 amino acids. The V gene end was trimmed by 6 bases and the J gene end by 4 bases; junction bases not matched to a gene: 6. CDR3 nucleotide sequence: TGTGCCAGCAGCCCGACTAGCGGGGTATCAGATACGCAGTATTTT. Amino acid sequence: CASSPTSGVSDTQYF. Looking up the rest from reference TRBV2 and TRBJ2-3 gives the full variable domain: EPEVTQTPSHQVTQMGQEVILRCVPISNHLYFYWYRQILGQKVEFLVSFYNNEISEKSEIFDDQFSVERPDGSNFTLKIRSTKLEDSAMYFCASSPTSGVSDTQYFGPGTRLTVL.

This chain uses TRBV11-2 with TRBJ2-3, with 8 bases that match TRBD1. Germline trimming cut 1 base from V and 3 bases from J; bases unmatched to any gene: 6. The germline V gene encodes CDR1 SGHAT and CDR2 FQNNGV. The CDR3 covers 16 residues. CDR3 sequence reads: CASSLGRDRTTDTQYF. The CDR3 nucleotides are TGTGCCAGCAGCTTAGGCCGGGACAGGACGACAGATACGCAGTATTTT.

This clone has just one count. This chain links TRBV6-6 with TRBJ1-2; a weak D match, TRBD1 (5 bases). The CDR3 consists of 13 residues. The V gene lost 2 bases and the J gene lost 6 bases, with 10 bases spanning the gap. Germline values: CDR1 MNHNY, CDR2 SVGAGI (reference sequence). CDR3 amino acids: CASSYGQGHGYTF. In nucleotides, the CDR3 is TGTGCCAGCAGTTACGGGCAGGGTCATGGCTACACCTTC.